One and the same sample provided the 10 T cell receptor beta chains below, sequenced in a study of cytomegalovirus exposure and HLA in healthy donors. The study ran its PCR with 60 Vbeta and 13 Jbeta primers. Measured with immunoSEQ multiplex PCR; TCRdb has only the in-frame clones, and not every one. The sample lists tens of thousands of clones, roughly 74% seen once, with about 2.2% in the top ten. Sequencing used PBMCs. The receptors shown here come from a middle-aged man in good health and CMV-seronegative.

The gene calls are TRBV19 and TRBJ1-4; D is uncertain. V was clipped by 3 bases and J by 5 bases, with 7 bases between them. CDR1 is LNHDA and CDR2 is SQIVND in the germline V gene (reference sequence). This CDR3 spans 13 amino acids. CDR3 sequence reads: CASSIRPNEKLFF. The DNA of the CDR3 is TGTGCCAGTAGTATCAGGCCGAATGAAAAACTGTTTTTT.

This sequence joins TRBV28 and TRBJ2-7; D ambiguous. V was pared by 4 bases and J by 2 bases, with 15 bases between. This CDR3 contains 15 residues. Germline assignment: CDR1 MDHEN and CDR2 SYDVKM. The CDR3 DNA reads as TGTGCCAGCAGTTCGCCCACGGCGGCTACCTACGAGCAGTACTTC. Residues: CASSSPTAATYEQYF.

CDR3 nucleotide sequence: TGTGCCAGCAGCTTACGGGGCTCTGGGGCCAACGTCCTGACTTTC. Protein product: CASSLRGSGANVLTF. The chain joins TRBV7-2 to TRBJ2-6; D might be TRBD2 (5 bases). The V gene's germline CDR1 is SGHTA and CDR2 FQGNSA. The CDR3 runs to 15 residues. The V gene lost 2 bases and the J gene lost 0 bases, with 5 bases spanning the gap.

The CDR3 protein is CASSLGAGFSGNTIYF. CDR3 sequence (DNA): TGTGCCAGCAGCCTTGGGGCAGGCTTCTCTGGAAACACCATATATTTT. The chain recombines TRBV5-4 with TRBJ1-3, with D possibly matching TRBD1 (5 bases). Germline V gives CDR1 SGHNT, CDR2 YYREEE (reference sequence). Trimming left V 4 bases short and J 0 bases short, with 14 bases between. CDR3 length equals 16 residues.

The V call is TRBV30, the J call TRBJ2-1, with TRBD2 identical over 9 bases. This CDR3 contains 14 residues. The germline gives CDR1 GTSNPN, CDR2 SVGIG (reference sequence). Trimming cost V 3 bases and J 8 bases; bases outside gene matches: 8. The CDR3, as DNA: TGTGCCTGGAGAAAAGCGGGAGGATGGGATGAGCAGTTCTTC. Translation: CAWRKAGGWDEQFF.

The chain links TRBV10-3 to TRBJ2-1, with D perhaps matching TRBD2 (6 bases). CDR1 and CDR2 (germline): ENHRY, SYGVKD. CDR3 length equals 13 residues. V was cut by 8 bases and J by 5 bases, with 13 bases left in between. The CDR3 DNA reads as TGTGCCATCGGGCGGGGATCCCACAATGAGCAGTTCTTC. It translates to CAIGRGSHNEQFF.

The chain combines TRBV6-4 with TRBJ2-7; 8 bases match TRBD2. The CDR3 is 16 residues long. CDR1 and CDR2 (germline): MRHNA, SNTAGT. Trimming cost V 3 bases and J 4 bases; bases outside gene matches: 11. DNA for the CDR3: TGTGCCAGCAGTGATAGGTACGGGGGGGGACCGTACGAGCAGTACTTC. Residues: CASSDRYGGGPYEQYF.

This clone was counted only a few times. This rearrangement joins TRBV9 to TRBJ1-3; 7 nucleotides align to TRBD1. The germline V gene encodes CDR1 SGDLS and CDR2 YYNGEE. V was clipped by 1 base and J by 2 bases; unmatched bases: 12. This CDR3 comprises 18 residues. The CDR3 region is CASSVLSGATGTGNTIYF. DNA of the CDR3: TGTGCCAGCAGCGTATTATCGGGAGCGACAGGGACTGGAAACACCATATATTTT.

V is TRBV10-3 and J is TRBJ2-1; no reliable D call. The V and J ends lost 3 bases and 7 bases respectively, with 10 bases between them. Germline V lookup: CDR1 ENHRY, CDR2 SYGVKD. This CDR3 is 13 amino acids long. The CDR3 protein is CAISEPLRNEQFF. The CDR3 bases are TGTGCCATCAGTGAACCTTTGCGGAATGAGCAGTTCTTC.

The chain has TRBV18 and TRBJ1-1; no reliable D call. Germline V gives CDR1 KGHSH, CDR2 LQKENI. This CDR3 has 15 residues. Trimming left V 0 bases short and J 2 bases short, with 10 bases between. CDR3 sequence: CASSPPRAGNTEAFF. The CDR3 region has the DNA TGTGCCAGCTCACCACCGCGGGCCGGCAACACTGAAGCTTTCTTT.